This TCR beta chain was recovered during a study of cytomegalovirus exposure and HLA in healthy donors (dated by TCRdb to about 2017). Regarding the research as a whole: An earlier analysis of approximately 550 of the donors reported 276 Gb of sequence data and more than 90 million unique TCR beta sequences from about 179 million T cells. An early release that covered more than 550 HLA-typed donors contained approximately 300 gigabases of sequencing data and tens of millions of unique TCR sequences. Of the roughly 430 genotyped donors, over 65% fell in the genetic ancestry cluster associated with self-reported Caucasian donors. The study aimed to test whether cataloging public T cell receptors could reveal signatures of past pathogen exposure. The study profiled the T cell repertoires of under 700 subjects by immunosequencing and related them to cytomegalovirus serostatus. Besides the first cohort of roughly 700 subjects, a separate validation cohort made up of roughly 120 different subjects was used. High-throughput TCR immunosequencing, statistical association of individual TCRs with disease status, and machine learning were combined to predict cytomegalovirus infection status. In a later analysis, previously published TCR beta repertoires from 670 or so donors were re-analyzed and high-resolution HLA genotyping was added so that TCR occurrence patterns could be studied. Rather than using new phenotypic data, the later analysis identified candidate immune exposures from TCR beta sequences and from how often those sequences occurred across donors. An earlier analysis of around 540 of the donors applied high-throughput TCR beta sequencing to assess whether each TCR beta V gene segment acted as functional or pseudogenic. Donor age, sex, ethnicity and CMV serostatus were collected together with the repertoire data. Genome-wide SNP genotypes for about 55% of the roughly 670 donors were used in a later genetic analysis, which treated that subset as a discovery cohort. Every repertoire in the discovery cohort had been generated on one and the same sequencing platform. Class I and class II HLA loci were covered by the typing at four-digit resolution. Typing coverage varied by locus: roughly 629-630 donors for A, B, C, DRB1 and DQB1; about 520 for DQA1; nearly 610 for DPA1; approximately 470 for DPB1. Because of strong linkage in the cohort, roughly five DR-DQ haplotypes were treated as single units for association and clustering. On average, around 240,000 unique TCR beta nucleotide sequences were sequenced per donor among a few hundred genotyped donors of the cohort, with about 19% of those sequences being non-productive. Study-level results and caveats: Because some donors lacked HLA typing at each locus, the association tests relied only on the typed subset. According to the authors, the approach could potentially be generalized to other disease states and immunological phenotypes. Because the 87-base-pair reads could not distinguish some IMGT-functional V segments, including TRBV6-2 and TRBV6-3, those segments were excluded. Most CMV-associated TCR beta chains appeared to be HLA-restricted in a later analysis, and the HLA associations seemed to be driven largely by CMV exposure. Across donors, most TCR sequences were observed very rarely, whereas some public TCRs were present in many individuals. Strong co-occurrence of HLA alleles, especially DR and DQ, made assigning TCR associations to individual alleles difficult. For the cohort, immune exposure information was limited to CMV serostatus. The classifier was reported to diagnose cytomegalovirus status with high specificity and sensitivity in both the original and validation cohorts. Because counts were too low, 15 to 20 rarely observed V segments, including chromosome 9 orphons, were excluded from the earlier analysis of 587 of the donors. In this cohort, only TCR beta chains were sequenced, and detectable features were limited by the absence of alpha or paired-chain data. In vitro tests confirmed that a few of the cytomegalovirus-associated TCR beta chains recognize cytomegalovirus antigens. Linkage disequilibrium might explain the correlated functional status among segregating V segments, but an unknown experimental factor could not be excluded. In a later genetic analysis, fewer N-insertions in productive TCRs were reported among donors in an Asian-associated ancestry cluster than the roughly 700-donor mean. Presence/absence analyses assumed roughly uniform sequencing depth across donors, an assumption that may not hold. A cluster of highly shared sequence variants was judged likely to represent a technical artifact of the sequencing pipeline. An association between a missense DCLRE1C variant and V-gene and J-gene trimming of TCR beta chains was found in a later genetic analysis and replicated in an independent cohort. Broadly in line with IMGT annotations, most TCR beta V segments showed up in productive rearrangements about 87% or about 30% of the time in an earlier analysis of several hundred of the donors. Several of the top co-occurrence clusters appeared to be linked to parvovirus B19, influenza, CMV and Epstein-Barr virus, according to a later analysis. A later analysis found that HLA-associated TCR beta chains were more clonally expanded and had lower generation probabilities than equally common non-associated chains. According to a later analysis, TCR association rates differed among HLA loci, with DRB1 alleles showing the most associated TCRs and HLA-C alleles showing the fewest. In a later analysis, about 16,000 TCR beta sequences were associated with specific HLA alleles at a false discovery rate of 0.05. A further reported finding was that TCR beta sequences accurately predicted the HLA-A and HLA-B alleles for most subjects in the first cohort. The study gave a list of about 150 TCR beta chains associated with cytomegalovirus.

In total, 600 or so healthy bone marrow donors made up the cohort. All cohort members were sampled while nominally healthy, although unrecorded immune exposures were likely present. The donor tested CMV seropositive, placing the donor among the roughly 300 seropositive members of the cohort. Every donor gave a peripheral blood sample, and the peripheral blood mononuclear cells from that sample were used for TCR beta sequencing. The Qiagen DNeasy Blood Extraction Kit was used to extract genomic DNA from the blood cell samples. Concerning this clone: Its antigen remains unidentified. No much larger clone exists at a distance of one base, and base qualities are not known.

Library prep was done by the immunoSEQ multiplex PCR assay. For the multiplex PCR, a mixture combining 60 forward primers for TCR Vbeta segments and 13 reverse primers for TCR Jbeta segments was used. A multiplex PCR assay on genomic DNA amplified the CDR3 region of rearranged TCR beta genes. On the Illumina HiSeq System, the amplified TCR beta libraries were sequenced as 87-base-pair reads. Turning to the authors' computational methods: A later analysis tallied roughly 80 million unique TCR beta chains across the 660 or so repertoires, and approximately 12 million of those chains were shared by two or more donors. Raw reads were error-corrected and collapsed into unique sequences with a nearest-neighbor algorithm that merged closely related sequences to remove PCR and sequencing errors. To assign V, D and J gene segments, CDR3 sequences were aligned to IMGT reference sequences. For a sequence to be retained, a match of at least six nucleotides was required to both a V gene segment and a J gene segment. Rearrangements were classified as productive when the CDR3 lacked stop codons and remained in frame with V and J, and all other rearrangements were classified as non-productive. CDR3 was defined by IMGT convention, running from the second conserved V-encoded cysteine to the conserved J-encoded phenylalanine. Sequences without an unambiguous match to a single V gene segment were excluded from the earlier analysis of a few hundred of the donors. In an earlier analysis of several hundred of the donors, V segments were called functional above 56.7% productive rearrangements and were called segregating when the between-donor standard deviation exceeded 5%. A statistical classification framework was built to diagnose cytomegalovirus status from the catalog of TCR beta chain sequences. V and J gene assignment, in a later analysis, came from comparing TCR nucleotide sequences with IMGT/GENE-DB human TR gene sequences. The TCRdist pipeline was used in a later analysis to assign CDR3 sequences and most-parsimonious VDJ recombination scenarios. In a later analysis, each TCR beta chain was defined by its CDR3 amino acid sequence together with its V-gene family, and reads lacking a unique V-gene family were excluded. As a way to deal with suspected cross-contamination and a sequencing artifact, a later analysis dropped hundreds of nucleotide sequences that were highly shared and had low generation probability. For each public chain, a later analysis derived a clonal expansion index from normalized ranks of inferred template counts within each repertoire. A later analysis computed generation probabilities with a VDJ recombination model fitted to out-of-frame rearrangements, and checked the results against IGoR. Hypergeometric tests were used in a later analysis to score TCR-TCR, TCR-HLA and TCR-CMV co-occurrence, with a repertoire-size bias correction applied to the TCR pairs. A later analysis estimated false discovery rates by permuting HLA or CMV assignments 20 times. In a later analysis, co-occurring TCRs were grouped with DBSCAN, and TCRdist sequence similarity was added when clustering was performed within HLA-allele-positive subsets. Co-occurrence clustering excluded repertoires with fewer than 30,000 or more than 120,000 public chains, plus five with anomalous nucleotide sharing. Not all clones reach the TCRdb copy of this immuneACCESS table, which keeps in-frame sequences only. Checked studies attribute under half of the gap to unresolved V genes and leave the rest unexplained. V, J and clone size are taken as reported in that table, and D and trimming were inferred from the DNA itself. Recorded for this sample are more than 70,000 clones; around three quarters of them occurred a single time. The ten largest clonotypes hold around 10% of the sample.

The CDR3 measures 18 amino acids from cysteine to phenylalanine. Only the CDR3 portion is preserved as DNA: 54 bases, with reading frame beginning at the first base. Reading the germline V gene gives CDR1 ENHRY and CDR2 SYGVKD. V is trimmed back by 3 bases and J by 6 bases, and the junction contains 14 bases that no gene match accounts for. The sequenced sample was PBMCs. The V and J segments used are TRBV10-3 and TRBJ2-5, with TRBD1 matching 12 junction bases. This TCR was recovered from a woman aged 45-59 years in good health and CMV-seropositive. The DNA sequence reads TGTGCCATCAGTGAACTCTCGGGGGCGGGACAGGGGGCCCAGACCCAGTACTTC. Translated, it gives CAISELSGAGQGAQTQYF.